What follows are 30 T cell receptor beta chains derived from one specimen sequenced in a study of CD8 T cells in Susac syndrome. Reverse transcription of roughly 0.45 to 1 ug RNA used random hexamers. TCRdb reprocessed the immunoSEQ multiplex PCR reads via MiXCR and lists one record per CDR3 protein. Of approximately 190,000 distinct CDR3 sequences in the sample, roughly 94% are singletons; the top ten hold 0.16%. Sample: CD8+ T cells from PBMCs. Source of these receptors: a human donor with Susac syndrome.

The chain combines TRBV20-1 with TRBJ2-7; D unresolved. The length of the CDR3 is 13 residues. Trimming pared 2 bases from V and 1 base from J, leaving 9 bases between. Per the germline V gene, CDR1 is DFQATT and CDR2 is SNEGSKA (reference sequence). The CDR3 coding sequence is TGCAGTGCTAGACAATCGCTATCCTACGAGCAGTACTTC. Encoded protein: CSARQSLSYEQYF.

The genes are TRBV28 and TRBJ2-7; 10 nucleotides line up with TRBD2. After removal of 2 bases from V and 6 bases from J, the junction contained 7 bases not matched to a gene. CDR1 MDHEN and CDR2 SYDVKM come from the germline V gene. CDR3 length: 15 amino acids. CDR3 nucleotides: TGTGCCAGCAGTTTAGTAGGGACTAGCGTCAGCGAGCAGTACTTC. Its translation is CASSLVGTSVSEQYF.

This chain links TRBV2 with TRBJ1-2; weak D call: TRBD1 (6 bases). Germline V gives CDR1 SNHLY, CDR2 FYNNEI. The CDR3 loop spans 15 amino acids. With 7 bases removed from V and 2 bases from J, the gap between germline ends came to 17 bases. The CDR3 DNA reads TGTGCCAGCAAGGGGGTGACTTTGAGCAACTATGGCTACACCTTC. This sequence encodes CASKGVTLSNYGYTF.

The chain joins TRBV5-1 to TRBJ2-2; D ambiguous. V gave up 0 bases and J gave up 0 bases, with 6 bases separating them. The CDR3 is made up of 15 amino acids. Germline lookup yields CDR1 SGHRS and CDR2 YFSETQ. This CDR3 reads CASSLERANTGELFF. DNA for the CDR3: TGCGCCAGCAGCTTGGAAAGAGCGAACACCGGGGAGCTGTTTTTT.

The chain recombines TRBV27 with TRBJ2-1; 9 bases are shared with TRBD2. This CDR3 is 15 amino acids long. V shed 2 bases, J shed 7 bases, and the junction held 6 bases outside the gene matches. Germline-derived CDR1 and CDR2 are MNHEY and SMNVEV (reference sequence). The CDR3 spells CASSLAGGPNNEQFF. CDR3 nucleotides: TGTGCCAGCAGTTTAGCGGGAGGGCCAAATAATGAGCAGTTCTTC.

The V gene is TRBV6-5, the J gene TRBJ2-1; TRBD2 might be the D (6 bases). Between the trimmed V and J ends, which lost 1 base and 6 bases, there was a span of 16 bases. The germline CDR1 and CDR2 sequences are MNHEY and SVGAGI. The CDR3 sequence is 16 residues long. The CDR3 nucleotides are TGTGCCAGCAGTTACTTCGGCGGGGTCGGTTTCAATGAGCAGTTCTTC. Translating it yields CASSYFGGVGFNEQFF.

The DNA for the CDR3 is TGTGCCAGCAGCTTTGAGGTCGAAGAGACCCAGTACTTC. It encodes CASSFEVEETQYF. The rearrangement uses TRBV7-9 and TRBJ2-5; D remains ambiguous. Germline V gives CDR1 SEHNR, CDR2 FQNEAQ (reference sequence). V was cut by 3 bases and J by 3 bases, with 8 bases left in between. The CDR3 has 13 residues.

V and J are TRBV19 and TRBJ2-7; D gene unclear. With 3 bases removed from V and 4 bases from J, the gap between germline ends came to 10 bases. This CDR3 contains 13 residues. Germline V CDR1 and CDR2: LNHDA, SQIVND (reference sequence). The CDR3 reads CASSISYGYEQYF. CDR3 DNA sequence: TGTGCCAGTAGTATCAGTTATGGGTACGAGCAGTACTTC.

This sequence joins TRBV5-1 and TRBJ1-5, with D hard to call. CDR1 is SGHRS, CDR2 YFSETQ, per germline. The CDR3 length is 15 residues. Trimming removed 4 bases from V and 0 bases from J, with 11 bases in between. The CDR3 bases are TGCGCCAGCAGCACCCCGGAGTATAGCAATCAGCCCCAGCATTTT. As protein: CASSTPEYSNQPQHF.

The chain links TRBV7-2 to TRBJ2-3; 7 positions agree with TRBD2. This CDR3 contains 13 residues. In germline, CDR1 is SGHTA, CDR2 FQGNSA. V trimming: 5 bases; J trimming: 5 bases; junction bases outside the gene matches: 4. The chain's CDR3 is CASSLSSGDTQYF. CDR3 nucleotide sequence: TGTGCCAGCAGCCTCTCTAGCGGAGATACGCAGTATTTT. The full variable domain, rest sourced from reference TRBV7-2 and TRBJ2-3, is GAGVSQSPSNKVTEKGKDVELRCDPISGHTALYWYRQSLGQGLEFLIYFQGNSAPDKSGLPSDRFSAERTGGSVSTLTIQRTQQEDSAVYLCASSLSSGDTQYFGPGTRLTVL.

The rearrangement uses TRBV4-1 and TRBJ2-3; 8 positions agree with TRBD1. The CDR3 consists of 14 residues. From germline, CDR1 is MGHRA and CDR2 YSYEKL. V lost 4 bases to trimming and J lost 4 bases; unmatched junction nucleotides: 4. In nucleotides, the CDR3 is TGCGCCAGCAGCCCGACAGGGGTATCAGATACGCAGTATTTT. Protein product: CASSPTGVSDTQYF.

In DNA, the CDR3 is TGCGCCAGCAGCTTGGCCCAGGACTACGAGCAGTACTTC. Translated: CASSLAQDYEQYF. This chain uses TRBV5-1 with TRBJ2-7, with unresolved D. The CDR3 extends over 13 amino acids. Per the germline V gene, CDR1 is SGHRS and CDR2 is YFSETQ. Trimming shortened V by 0 bases and J by 3 bases, and 7 bases separated the two germline ends.

J is TRBJ1-2 and V is TRBV13; possible D gene TRBD1, 5 bases. With 8 bases removed from V and 2 bases from J, the gap between germline ends came to 15 bases. Germline CDR1 is PRHDT and CDR2 is FYEKMQ (reference sequence). The CDR3 spans 14 residues. DNA for the CDR3: TGTGCCAGCGCAAATCCAGGGTCAAACTATGGCTACACCTTC. It encodes CASANPGSNYGYTF. Filled out from reference TRBV13 and TRBJ1-2, the complete variable domain reads AAGVIQSPRHLIKEKRETATLKCYPIPRHDTVYWYQQGPGQDPQFLISFYEKMQSDKGSIPDRFSAQQFSDYHSELNMSSLELGDSALYFCASANPGSNYGYTFGSGTRLTVV.

This chain connects TRBV3-1 to TRBJ1-3; D is unclear. Between the trimmed V and J ends, which lost 0 bases and 0 bases, there was a span of 3 bases. The CDR3 totals 14 residues. From germline, CDR1 is LGHDT and CDR2 YNNKEL (reference sequence). CDR3 nucleotide sequence: TGTGCCAGCAGCCAAGATTACTCTGGAAACACCATATATTTT. Translation: CASSQDYSGNTIYF. The full variable domain, its missing parts supplied by reference TRBV3-1 and TRBJ1-3, is DTAVSQTPKYLVTQMGNDKSIKCEQNLGHDTMYWYKQDSKKFLKIMFSYNNKELIINETVPNRFSPKSPDKAHLNLHINSLELGDSAVYFCASSQDYSGNTIYFGEGSWLTVV.

V is TRBV5-6 and J is TRBJ2-7, with D hard to call. The CDR3 has 13 residues. V was pared by 6 bases and J by 7 bases, with 17 bases between. Germline V gene sequence: CDR1 SGHDT, CDR2 YYEEEE. Written as DNA, the CDR3 is TGTGCCAGCACCTTAGGGTTTTCGTGGGAGCAGTACTTC. Translating it yields CASTLGFSWEQYF. The complete variable domain, with remaining parts taken from reference TRBV5-6 and TRBJ2-7, reads DAGVTQSPTHLIKTRGQQVTLRCSPKSGHDTVSWYQQALGQGPQFIFQYYEEEERQRGNFPDRFSGHQFPNYSSELNVNALLLGDSALYLCASTLGFSWEQYFGPGTRLTVT.

The gene calls are TRBV4-1 and TRBJ2-5, with 10 bases aligning to TRBD1. The V gene end was trimmed by 4 bases and the J gene end by 5 bases; junction bases not matched to a gene: 4. Germline CDR1 reads MGHRA; CDR2 reads YSYEKL. The length of the CDR3 is 14 residues. The chain's CDR3 is CASSPGQGPETQYF. DNA of the CDR3: TGCGCCAGCAGCCCGGGACAGGGGCCGGAGACCCAGTACTTC.

The rearrangement joins TRBV5-6 to TRBJ1-1; perhaps TRBD1 as D (5 bases). Trimming stripped 0 bases from V and 7 bases from J, with 13 bases between. The CDR3 extends over 14 amino acids. Germline-derived CDR1 and CDR2 are SGHDT and YYEEEE. CDR3 protein: CASSLGGIRVEAFF. The CDR3 coding sequence is TGTGCCAGCAGCTTGGGAGGGATCAGGGTTGAAGCTTTCTTT.

The chain links TRBV5-1 to TRBJ2-7; TRBD2 agrees at 10 bases. The germline V gene has CDR1 SGHRS and CDR2 YFSETQ. The CDR3 spans 15 residues. Trimming removed 7 bases from V and 1 base from J; junction bases left unmatched: 8. CDR3 sequence (DNA): TGCGCCAGCGGATTTAGCGGGGGGCAGTCCTACGAGCAGTACTTC. Protein: CASGFSGGQSYEQYF.

The V and J genes are TRBV29-1 and TRBJ2-3; D remains ambiguous. The germline V gene encodes CDR1 SQVTM and CDR2 ANQGSEA. This CDR3 is 13 amino acids long. V lost 4 bases, J lost 0 bases, and 8 bases lay in between. CDR3 nucleotides: TGCAGCGTTGTTGGGCGTAGCACAGATACGCAGTATTTT. Translated, it gives CSVVGRSTDTQYF.

The genes are TRBV13 and TRBJ1-1; D gene ambiguous. Germline CDR1 PRHDT, CDR2 FYEKMQ (reference sequence). The CDR3 extends over 13 amino acids. The V gene lost 7 bases and the J gene lost 1 base, with 10 bases spanning the gap. For the CDR3, the DNA is TGTGCCAGCACCGTAAATCCGAACACTGAAGCTTTCTTT. The encoded protein is CASTVNPNTEAFF.

This chain links TRBV7-2 with TRBJ2-7; D is unresolved. The V gene's germline CDR1 is SGHTA and CDR2 FQGNSA. The CDR3 runs 15 residues. The germline V and J ends were trimmed by 2 bases and 2 bases, with 13 bases remaining between them. The CDR3 spells CASSLSLVRPYEQYF. The CDR3 coding sequence is TGTGCCAGCAGCTTATCGCTCGTCCGACCCTACGAGCAGTACTTC.

The chain links TRBV9 to TRBJ2-1, with 13 positions matching TRBD2. This CDR3 is 17 amino acids long. V lost 4 bases and J lost 9; bases outside the gene matches: 13. Germline V gene lookup returns CDR1 SGDLS and CDR2 YYNGEE. CDR3 DNA: TGTGCCAGCAGCACCAGAGTGACTAGCGGGAGGCAAGGTGAGCAGTTCTTC. It translates to CASSTRVTSGRQGEQFF.

The chain has TRBV6-5 and TRBJ2-1; D may be TRBD1 (5 bases). The germline gives CDR1 MNHEY, CDR2 SVGAGI. V was pared by 0 bases and J by 6 bases, with 9 bases between. This CDR3 region has 14 residues. CDR3 sequence reads: CASSYSAGLNEQFF. The CDR3 DNA is TGTGCCAGCAGTTACTCGGCAGGGCTCAATGAGCAGTTCTTC.

The V call is TRBV11-2, the J call TRBJ2-3, with D unresolved. Germline CDR1 reads SGHAT; CDR2 reads FQNNGV. V was shortened by 5 bases and J by 6 bases, with 9 bases between the two germline ends. CDR3 length: 12 amino acids. The CDR3 spells CASSGMRDTQYF. DNA for the CDR3: TGTGCCAGCAGCGGCATGAGGGATACGCAGTATTTT.

The chain uses TRBV27 and TRBJ2-3; 8 bases align to TRBD1. With 5 bases clipped from V and 1 base from J, the junction kept 8 bases outside the gene matches. From germline, CDR1 is MNHEY and CDR2 SMNVEV (reference sequence). This CDR3 comprises 16 residues. CDR3 sequence: CASSPGQGGGTDTQYF. The CDR3 DNA reads TGTGCCAGCAGTCCAGGACAGGGTGGTGGCACAGATACGCAGTATTTT.

This chain links TRBV7-9 with TRBJ1-2; no clear D gene. The V end lost 7 bases, the J end lost 8 bases, and 20 bases lay between the germline ends. From germline, CDR1 is SEHNR and CDR2 FQNEAQ (reference sequence). The CDR3 runs 14 residues. CDR3 DNA sequence: TGTGCCAGCACCCTACTCCAAGGCGATGGGGGCTACACCTTC. It specifies CASTLLQGDGGYTF.

The chain recombines TRBV29-1 with TRBJ1-5; 7 bases align to TRBD1. This CDR3 comprises 14 residues. V lost 5 bases and J lost 4; bases outside the gene matches: 8. Germline V lookup: CDR1 SQVTM, CDR2 ANQGSEA. Here the CDR3 DNA reads TGCAGCGTTTGGGACGGGACAGCTAATCAGCCCCAGCATTTT. Protein sequence: CSVWDGTANQPQHF.

This chain uses TRBV9 with TRBJ1-5; perhaps TRBD1 as D (5 bases). With 3 bases removed from V and 10 bases from J, the gap between germline ends came to 14 bases. Looked up from germline, CDR1 is SGDLS and CDR2 is YYNGEE. The CDR3 covers 13 residues. DNA of the CDR3: TGTGCCAGCAGCGACGGACACAATCGACCCCAGCATTTT. This codes for CASSDGHNRPQHF.

The chain has TRBV19 and TRBJ2-7; 8 bases line up with TRBD1. Germline CDR1 LNHDA, CDR2 SQIVND (reference sequence). This CDR3 has 11 amino acids. V trimming: 11 bases; J trimming: 3 bases; junction bases outside the gene matches: 3. DNA of the CDR3: TGTGCCGTAGGGACAGGCTACGAGCAGTACTTC. Encoded protein: CAVGTGYEQYF.

The chain joins TRBV25-1 to TRBJ2-7; D possibly corresponds to TRBD1 (6 bases). The germline gives CDR1 MGHDK, CDR2 SYGVNS. This CDR3 has 15 amino acids. V lost 0 bases, J lost 2 bases, and 11 bases lay in between. CDR3 protein: CASSEYIGQTYEQYF. The CDR3 DNA reads TGTGCCAGCAGTGAATATATTGGACAGACCTACGAGCAGTACTTC.